Listed below are T cell receptor beta chains from one sample, sequenced in a study of T cells after yellow fever vaccination. MiXCR, run by TCRdb on the 5' RACE reads, gives a single entry per CDR3 protein. The table has about 260,000 distinct CDR3 sequences, 13% seen once. The sample was CD4+ T cells sorted from PBMCs, taken 45 days after the yellow fever booster vaccination. The source is a man aged 25-45 years who received the YFV17D yellow fever vaccine. Each CDR3 is given with its conserved first and last residue. D genes are given only for firm matches. Some rows have no size entry. The others give once, few or many, or a class for an expanded clone.

D gene | clone size | J gene | V gene | CDR3 protein | CDR3 DNA
- | - | TRBJ2-3 | TRBV9 | CASSKGGRTDTQYF | TGTGCCAGCAGCAAGGGTGGGAGGACAGATACGCAGTATTTT
- | - | TRBJ2-7 | TRBV5-4 | CASSLASGLAYEQYF | TGTGCCAGCAGCTTGGCCTCGGGACTGGCCTACGAGCAGTACTTC
TRBD1 | few | TRBJ1-2 | TRBV5-1 | CASSLNQGEYAGYTF | TGCGCCAGCAGCTTGAACCAGGGGGAATATGCTGGCTACACCTTC
- | few | TRBJ2-2 | TRBV5-1 | CASSPLGRANTGELFF | TGCGCCAGCAGCCCCCTCGGCAGGGCGAACACCGGGGAGCTGTTTTTT
- | - | TRBJ2-3 | TRBV12-3/TRBV12-4 | CASSLVESKVSRTQYF | TGTGCCAGCAGTTTAGTGGAGTCTAAAGTAAGCCGTACGCAGTATTTT
TRBD2 | - | TRBJ2-1 | TRBV15 | CATGTRGYNEQFF | TGTGCCACCGGGACTAGGGGCTACAATGAGCAGTTCTTC
TRBD2 | - | TRBJ2-1 | TRBV19 | CASSAGLADYSYNEQFF | TGTGCCAGTAGTGCCGGACTAGCGGATTACTCCTACAATGAGCAGTTCTTC
- | few | TRBJ2-7 | TRBV5-1 | CASSLGRTISYEQYF | TGCGCCAGCAGTTTGGGACGGACAATCTCCTACGAGCAGTACTTC
- | - | TRBJ2-5 | TRBV28 | CDSSRRGTGETQYF | TGTGACAGCAGTCGTAGGGGGACCGGAGAGACCCAGTACTTC
TRBD2 | - | TRBJ2-1 | TRBV10-3 | CAITGGTSGNNEQFF | TGTGCCATCACCGGGGGGACTAGCGGGAACAATGAGCAGTTCTTC
TRBD2 | - | TRBJ2-3 | TRBV7-9 | CASSPTLAGATDTQYF | TGTGCCAGCAGCCCGACCCTAGCGGGAGCCACAGATACGCAGTATTTT
- | few | TRBJ2-5 | TRBV7-2 | CASSLSLKETQYF | TGTGCCAGCAGCCTCAGTTTAAAGGAGACCCAGTACTTC